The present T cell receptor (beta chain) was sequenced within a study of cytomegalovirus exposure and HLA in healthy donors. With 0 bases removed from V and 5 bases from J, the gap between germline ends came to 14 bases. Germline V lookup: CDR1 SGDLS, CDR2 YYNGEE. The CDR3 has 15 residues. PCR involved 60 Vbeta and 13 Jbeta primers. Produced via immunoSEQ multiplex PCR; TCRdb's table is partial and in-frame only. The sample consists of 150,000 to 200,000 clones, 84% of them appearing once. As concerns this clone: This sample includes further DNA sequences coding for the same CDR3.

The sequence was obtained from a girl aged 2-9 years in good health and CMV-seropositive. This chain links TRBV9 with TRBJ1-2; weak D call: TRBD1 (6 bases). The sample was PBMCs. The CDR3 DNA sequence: TGTGCCAGCAGCGTAGAAGCTGGGGGCAATTATGGCTACACCTTC. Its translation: CASSVEAGGNYGYTF. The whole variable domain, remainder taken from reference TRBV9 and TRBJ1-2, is DSGVTQTPKHLITATGQRVTLRCSPRSGDLSVYWYQQSLDQGLQFLIQYYNGEERAKGNILERFSAQQFPDLHSELNLSSLELGDSALYFCASSVEAGGNYGYTFGSGTRLTVV.